This is a list of T cell receptor beta chains from one sample in a study of blood T cell repertoires in COVID-19. Measured with immunoSEQ multiplex PCR; TCRdb has only the in-frame clones, and not every one. The repertoire holds 300,000 to 400,000 clones, with 80% to 90% as singletons. The specimen was peripheral blood. These TCRs come from a man aged 30 to 39 with active or convalescent COVID-19. Both conserved end residues are part of each CDR3. Each record gives: clone size, V gene, J gene, D gene, CDR3 DNA, CDR3 protein. A D gene is named only where the DNA matches it firmly. Clone size appears in some rows only: once, few, many, or a class for an expanded clone.

NA	TRBV12-5	TRBJ2-1	NA	TGTGCTAGTGTTGGGGGGGCCGGGTACAATGAGCAGTTCTTC	CASVGGAGYNEQFF
NA	TRBV10-3	TRBJ2-3	TRBD1	TGTGCCATCAGTAGGGACAGGGAATTGGATACGCAGTATTTT	CAISRDRELDTQYF
NA	TRBV7-3	TRBJ2-7	NA	TGTGCCAGCAGCTTAACGTCGGGGTACGAGCAGTACTTC	CASSLTSGYEQYF
NA	TRBV4-3	TRBJ2-1	TRBD2	TGCGCCAGCAGCCAAGAGGGGACAGGGGGGACTAGCGGGAGCAATGAGCAGTTCTTC	CASSQEGTGGTSGSNEQFF
NA	TRBV28	TRBJ1-4	NA	TGTGCCAGCAGTCAGGATAATGAAAAACTGTTTTTT	CASSQDNEKLFF
NA	TRBV27	TRBJ1-2	TRBD1	TGTGCCAGCAGTTACAGGGGACGGGACTATGGCTACACCTTC	CASSYRGRDYGYTF
NA	TRBV18	TRBJ2-7	NA	TGTGCCAGCATTTCGGAGACCTACGAGCAGTACTTC	CASISETYEQYF
NA	TRBV5-4	TRBJ1-4	NA	TGTGCCAGCAGCTTTGATGGGGGGACTAATGAAAAACTGTTTTTT	CASSFDGGTNEKLFF
NA	TRBV18	TRBJ1-4	TRBD1	TGTGCCAGCTCACCCTCCGTAGAAGGGGGCTTAATCTTT	CASSPSVEGGLIF
few	TRBV30	TRBJ2-5	TRBD2	TGTGCCTGGAGTAAGTGGACGGGACTAGCGACTCAAGAGACCCAGTACTTC	CAWSKWTGLATQETQYF
NA	TRBV21-1	TRBJ2-4	NA	TGTGCCAGCAGCAAAAAGCACGGAGCCAAAAACATTCAGTACTTC	CASSKKHGAKNIQYF
NA	TRBV7-2	TRBJ1-6	NA	TGTGCCAGCAGCTTAGTGGCAGGGGATAATTCACCCCTCCACTTT	CASSLVAGDNSPLHF
NA	TRBV29-1	TRBJ1-2	NA	TGCAGCGCCCATCTTCAGGGGCCCTCTAACTATGGCTACACCTTC	CSAHLQGPSNYGYTF
NA	TRBV4-2	TRBJ2-1	TRBD2	TGTGCCAGCAGCCAAGACTCTTTTCTAGCGGGAGTGAATGAGCAGTTCTTC	CASSQDSFLAGVNEQFF
NA	TRBV21-1	TRBJ2-7	NA	TGTGCCAGCAGCCCAGATATTTCTGCCAGCGGGGGACGGGGGGAGCAGTACTTC	CASSPDISASGGRGEQYF
few	TRBV27	TRBJ1-6	TRBD1	TGTGCCAGCAATACAGGGGGCGCGTTTTCACCCCTCCACTTT	CASNTGGAFSPLHF
NA	TRBV6-1	TRBJ1-2	TRBD1	TGTGCCAGCACTGAGAGGGGGCTAGGCTACACCTTC	CASTERGLGYTF
NA	TRBV5-1	TRBJ2-2	TRBD2	TGCGCCAGCAGCGGTATCCCGGGACTAGCGGGAGGGCCTGGCACCGGGGAGCTGTTTTTT	CASSGIPGLAGGPGTGELFF
NA	TRBV28	TRBJ1-6	NA	TGTGCCAGCAGTTTACTGAGCTCCTATAATTCACCCCTCCACTTT	CASSLLSSYNSPLHF
NA	TRBV15	TRBJ2-3	TRBD2	TGTGCCACCAGCACCCCCCGGAGCGGGGGGGCAGATACGCAGTATTTT	CATSTPRSGGADTQYF
NA	TRBV5-1	TRBJ2-6	NA	TGCGCCAGCAGCTTGGTTGGACAGTCAGGCTCTGGGGCCAACGTCCTGACTTTC	CASSLVGQSGSGANVLTF
NA	TRBV7-9	TRBJ1-2	NA	TGTGCCAGCAGCCCCCGGGGGGAGCCTTATGGCTACACCTTC	CASSPRGEPYGYTF
NA	TRBV7-8	TRBJ2-1	NA	TGTGCCAGCAGCTTAGGCCGTTGGGGGCCTCGGTCTTTGGGTGAGCAGTTCTTC	CASSLGRWGPRSLGEQFF
NA	TRBV19	TRBJ2-2	NA	TGTGCCAGTAGTCGCTCTAACCAACGCACCGGGGAGCTGTTTTTT	CASSRSNQRTGELFF
NA	TRBV24-1	TRBJ2-2	TRBD2	TGTGCCACCAGTGATCCGACTAGCGGGAACACCGGGGAGCTGTTTTTT	CATSDPTSGNTGELFF
NA	TRBV6-2/TRBV6-3	TRBJ2-5	NA	TGTGCCAGCAGTCCGTCCCTCGGACAGCAAGAGACCCAGTACTTC	CASSPSLGQQETQYF
NA	TRBV5-1	TRBJ2-1	NA	TGCGCCAGCAGCAGAGGGGTAGCGGCATACAATGAGCAGTTCTTC	CASSRGVAAYNEQFF
NA	TRBV7-9	TRBJ1-2	NA	TGTGCCAGCAGCCCGCAGATAGGGGTCGGCTACACCTTC	CASSPQIGVGYTF
NA	TRBV5-5	TRBJ2-7	NA	TGTGCCAGCAGCTTGGGCGCCTACGAGCAGTACTTC	CASSLGAYEQYF